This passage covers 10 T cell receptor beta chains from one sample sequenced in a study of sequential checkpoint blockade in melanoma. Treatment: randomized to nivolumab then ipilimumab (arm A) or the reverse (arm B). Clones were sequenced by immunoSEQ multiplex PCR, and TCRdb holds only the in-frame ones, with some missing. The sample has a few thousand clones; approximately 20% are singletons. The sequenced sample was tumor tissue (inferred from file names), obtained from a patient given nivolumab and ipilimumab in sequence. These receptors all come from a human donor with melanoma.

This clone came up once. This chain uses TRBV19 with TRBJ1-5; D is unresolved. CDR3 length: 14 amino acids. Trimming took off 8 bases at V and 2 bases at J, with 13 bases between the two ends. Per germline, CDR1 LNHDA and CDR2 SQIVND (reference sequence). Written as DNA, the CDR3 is TGTGCCAGTCGTCCGTGGGTAGGCAATCAGCCCCAGCATTTT. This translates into CASRPWVGNQPQHF.

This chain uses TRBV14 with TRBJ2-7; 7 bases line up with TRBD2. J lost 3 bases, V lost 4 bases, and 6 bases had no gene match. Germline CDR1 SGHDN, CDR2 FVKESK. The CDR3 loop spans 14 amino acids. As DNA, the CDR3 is TGTGCCAGCAGCCCTACTAGCGCCAACTACGAGCAGTACTTC. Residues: CASSPTSANYEQYF.

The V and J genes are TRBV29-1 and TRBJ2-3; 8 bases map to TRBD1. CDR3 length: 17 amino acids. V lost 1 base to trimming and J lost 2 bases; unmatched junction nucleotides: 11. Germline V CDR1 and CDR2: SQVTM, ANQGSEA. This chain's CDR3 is CSVEGGPGQAVTDTQYF. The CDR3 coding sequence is TGCAGCGTTGAAGGGGGACCGGGACAGGCTGTCACAGATACGCAGTATTTT.

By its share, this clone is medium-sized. This CDR3 is CASSDTGGGQGETQYF. The CDR3 nucleotides read TGTGCCAGCAGCGACACTGGGGGGGGACAGGGAGAGACCCAGTACTTC. The genes are TRBV11-3 and TRBJ2-5; the match to TRBD1 covers 9 bases. The CDR3 contains 16 residues. Germline values: CDR1 SGHNT, CDR2 YENEEA. V dropped 5 bases and J dropped 4; count of bases not matched to a gene: 11.

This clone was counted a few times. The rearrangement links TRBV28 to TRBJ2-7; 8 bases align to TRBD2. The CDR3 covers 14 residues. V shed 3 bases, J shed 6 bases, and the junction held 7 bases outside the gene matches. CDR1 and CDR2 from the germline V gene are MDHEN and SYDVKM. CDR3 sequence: CASSFISGISEQYF. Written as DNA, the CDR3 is TGTGCCAGCAGTTTTATTAGCGGGATTTCCGAGCAGTACTTC.

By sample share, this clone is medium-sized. CDR3 coding DNA: TGTGCCAGCAGCTTGGGGCACCAGAACACTGAAGCTTTCTTT. It codes for CASSLGHQNTEAFF. The chain joins TRBV11-3 to TRBJ1-1, with D tentatively TRBD1 (5 bases). V lost 3 bases and J lost 1, with 9 bases in between. The CDR3 length is 14 residues. The germline gives CDR1 SGHNT, CDR2 YENEEA.

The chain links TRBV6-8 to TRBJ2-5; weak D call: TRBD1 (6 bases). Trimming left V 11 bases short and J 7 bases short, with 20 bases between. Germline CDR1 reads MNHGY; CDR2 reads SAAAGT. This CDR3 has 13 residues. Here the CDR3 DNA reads TGTGCCGGAACGGGACACCTGATTTGGACCCAGTACTTC. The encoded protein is CAGTGHLIWTQYF.

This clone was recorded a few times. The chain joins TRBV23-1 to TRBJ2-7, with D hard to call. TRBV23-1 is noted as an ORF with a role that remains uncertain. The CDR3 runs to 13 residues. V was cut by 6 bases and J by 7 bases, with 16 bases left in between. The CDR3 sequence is CASSFLVWGEQYF. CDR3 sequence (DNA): TGCGCCAGCAGCTTTTTGGTATGGGGAGAGCAGTACTTC.

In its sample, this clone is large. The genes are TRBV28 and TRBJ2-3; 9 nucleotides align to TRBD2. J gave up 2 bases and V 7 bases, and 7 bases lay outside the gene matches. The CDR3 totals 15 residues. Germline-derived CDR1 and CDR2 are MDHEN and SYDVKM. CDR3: CASNSASGITDTQYF. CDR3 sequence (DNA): TGTGCCAGCAACTCGGCTAGCGGGATCACAGATACGCAGTATTTT.

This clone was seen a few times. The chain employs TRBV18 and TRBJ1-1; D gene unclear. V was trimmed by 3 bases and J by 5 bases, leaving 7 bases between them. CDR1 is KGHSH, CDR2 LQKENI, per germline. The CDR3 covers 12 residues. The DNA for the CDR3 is TGTGCCAGCTCACCCTCATGGACTGAAGCTTTCTTT. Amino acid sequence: CASSPSWTEAFF.